At least ten counts were recorded for the clone carrying this T cell receptor beta chain. The V gene's germline CDR1 is LGHNA and CDR2 YSLEER. V lost 5 bases and J lost 4, with 13 bases in between. The CDR3 has 14 amino acids. This entry is derived from a study of T-cell memory formation after mild COVID-19. One entry per CDR3 protein, called by TCRdb with MiXCR from the 5' RACE reads. The data contain 300,000 to 400,000 distinct CDR3 sequences, about 15% of them singletons. The chain links TRBV4-3 to TRBJ2-3; weak D call: TRBD2 (6 bases). Sequencing was performed on PBMCs or a T cell subset sorted from them (not recorded which). The receptor comes from a man in his late teens or twenties who had mild COVID-19 (a few samples of this study predate the infection). Cell type and time point are not known. In DNA form, the CDR3 reads TGCGCCAGCAGCTCGGGACGGGAGCCAGATACGCAGTATTTT. Translated: CASSSGREPDTQYF.